The 27 T cell receptor beta chains below were found in one sample sequenced in a study of cytomegalovirus exposure and HLA in healthy donors. Measured with immunoSEQ multiplex PCR; TCRdb has only the in-frame clones, and not every one. Of about 340,000 clones in the sample, 75% to 90% are singletons; the top ten hold around 0.84%. The source material was PBMCs. The receptors were sampled from a woman aged 18-29 years in good health and CMV-seronegative.

The chain links TRBV2 to TRBJ2-7, with TRBD1 matching over 7 bases. V was clipped by 1 base and J by 2 bases; unmatched bases: 5. This CDR3 comprises 15 residues. Germline assignment: CDR1 SNHLY and CDR2 FYNNEI. The CDR3 nucleotides are TGTGCCAGCAGTGAAGGGAACAGGGGCACCTACGAGCAGTACTTC. Translating gives CASSEGNRGTYEQYF. Combining the CDR3 with reference TRBV2 and TRBJ2-7 gives the whole variable domain EPEVTQTPSHQVTQMGQEVILRCVPISNHLYFYWYRQILGQKVEFLVSFYNNEISEKSEIFDDQFSVERPDGSNFTLKIRSTKLEDSAMYFCASSEGNRGTYEQYFGPGTRLTVT.

This chain connects TRBV18 to TRBJ2-2; 7 bases match TRBD2. CDR1 and CDR2 from the germline V gene are KGHSH and LQKENI. This CDR3 is 16 amino acids long. With V trimmed by 3 bases and J by 4 bases, 8 bases remained unmatched. In DNA form, the CDR3 reads TGTGCCAGCTCACCGCTGGCGGGAGTCCCCACCGGGGAGCTGTTTTTT. Translated: CASSPLAGVPTGELFF.

About this clone itself: A read error may account for a junction end that differs from germline. The V gene is TRBV5-4, the J gene TRBJ2-3, with 14 nucleotides matching TRBD2. This CDR3 contains 15 residues. Germline assignment: CDR1 SGHNT and CDR2 YYREEE (reference sequence). This CDR3 reads CASSLAGLAGGSPGF. The CDR3 bases are TGTGCCAGCAGCTTGGCAGGACTAGCGGGAGGATCTCCCGGATTT.

This clone was detected only once. V and J are TRBV4-3 and TRBJ2-1, with 8 bases fitting TRBD1. The germline gives CDR1 LGHNA, CDR2 YSLEER. This CDR3 contains 19 residues. V lost 4 bases to trimming and J lost 7 bases; unmatched junction nucleotides: 21. In DNA, the CDR3 is TGCGCCAGCAGCCGCGGGACAGGACCGGGCCGAACGAGGAGGAATGAGCAGTTCTTC. Translation: CASSRGTGPGRTRRNEQFF.

The chain's CDR3 is CASSTTGIYYGYTF. In nucleotides, the CDR3 is TGTGCCAGCTCTACCACGGGGATCTACTATGGCTACACCTTC. The chain couples TRBV18 to TRBJ1-2; D is unclear. V gave up 6 bases and J gave up 3 bases, with 14 bases separating them. The CDR3 is made up of 14 amino acids. Germline CDR1 KGHSH, CDR2 LQKENI.

This chain joins TRBV7-8 and TRBJ1-2; 8 nucleotides match TRBD1. Trimming took 1 base from V and 5 from J; bases not matched to a gene: 9. The CDR3 spans 16 residues. Germline CDR1 SGHVS, CDR2 FQNEAQ. The CDR3 sequence: CASSLDFQDRAYGYTF. In DNA form, the CDR3 reads TGTGCCAGCAGCTTAGACTTTCAGGACAGGGCTTATGGCTACACCTTC.

This sequence joins TRBV5-6 and TRBJ2-3, with D uncertain. Germline V gene data show CDR1 as SGHDT and CDR2 as YYEEEE. The CDR3 spans 12 residues. V was cut by 3 bases and J by 2 bases, with 4 bases left in between. CDR3 sequence reads: CASSWATDTQYF. The DNA of the CDR3 is TGTGCCAGCAGCTGGGCCACAGATACGCAGTATTTT. Based on the CDR3 plus reference TRBV5-6 and TRBJ2-3, the full variable domain is DAGVTQSPTHLIKTRGQQVTLRCSPKSGHDTVSWYQQALGQGPQFIFQYYEEEERQRGNFPDRFSGHQFPNYSSELNVNALLLGDSALYLCASSWATDTQYFGPGTRLTVL.

The chain has TRBV4-1 and TRBJ2-1, with D perhaps TRBD2 (5 bases). V lost 0 bases and J lost 8, with 17 bases in between. Germline loops: CDR1 MGHRA, CDR2 YSYEKL. The CDR3 covers 16 residues. In DNA form, the CDR3 reads TGCGCCAGCAGCCAAGACGGGCTAGCATCTTGGGATGAGCAGTTCTTC. Encoded protein: CASSQDGLASWDEQFF.

This sequence joins TRBV2 and TRBJ2-1; 7 bases are a match to TRBD2. The length of the CDR3 is 16 residues. V trimming: 0 bases; J trimming: 0 bases; junction bases outside the gene matches: 2. CDR1 SNHLY and CDR2 FYNNEI come from the germline V gene. Here the CDR3 DNA reads TGTGCCAGCAGTGAAGCGGGAGGGCCCTCCTACAATGAGCAGTTCTTC. It is translated as CASSEAGGPSYNEQFF.

J is TRBJ2-7 and V is TRBV10-3; 8 nucleotides line up with TRBD1. Trimming took 3 bases from V and 5 from J; bases not matched to a gene: 3. Germline V lookup: CDR1 ENHRY, CDR2 SYGVKD. This CDR3 has 13 residues. CDR3 in DNA: TGTGCCATCAGTGAAGCCAGGGGGCACGAGCAGTACTTC. Translated, it gives CAISEARGHEQYF.

The chain links TRBV4-2 to TRBJ2-5, with a possible D match to TRBD1 (7 bases). Trimming cost V 4 bases and J 3 bases, with 12 bases left between them. The CDR3 contains 14 residues. CDR1 and CDR2 from the germline V gene are LGHNA and YNFKEQ. CDR3 region: CASSRGGTEETQYF. The CDR3 DNA sequence: TGTGCCAGCAGCCGAGGCGGGACAGAAGAGACCCAGTACTTC.

The count of this clone is one. The rearrangement links TRBV25-1 to TRBJ1-1; TRBD1 aligns across 8 bases. J lost 11 bases, V lost 3 bases, and 8 bases had no gene match. Germline V lookup: CDR1 MGHDK, CDR2 SYGVNS. The CDR3 length is 13 residues. The CDR3 reads CASSDEDRAGAFF. CDR3 bases: TGTGCCAGCAGTGACGAGGACAGGGCGGGGGCTTTCTTT. The full variable domain, rest sourced from reference TRBV25-1 and TRBJ1-1, is EADIYQTPRYLVIGTGKKITLECSQTMGHDKMYWYQQDPGMELHLIHYSYGVNSTEKGDLSSESTVSRIRTEHFPLTLESARPSHTSQYLCASSDEDRAGAFFGQGTRLTVV.

V gene TRBV6-1 combines with J gene TRBJ2-5; 9 bases align to TRBD1. The CDR3 covers 14 residues. The V gene end was trimmed by 6 bases and the J gene end by 5 bases; junction bases not matched to a gene: 7. Looked up from germline, CDR1 is MNHNS and CDR2 is SASEGT. The CDR3 is CASRAYGTGETQYF. The CDR3 coding sequence is TGTGCCAGCAGGGCTTATGGGACAGGGGAGACCCAGTACTTC.

The V call is TRBV7-3, the J call TRBJ2-1; D is unclear. V dropped 5 bases and J dropped 4 bases, with 12 bases sitting between them. The germline CDR1 and CDR2 sequences are SGHTA and FQGTGA. The CDR3 runs to 14 residues. In nucleotides, the CDR3 is TGTGCCAGCAGCCCATCGACTGGTTACAATGAGCAGTTCTTC. Translated, it gives CASSPSTGYNEQFF.

The genes are TRBV5-4 and TRBJ2-7, with TRBD1 matching 7 bases. This CDR3 comprises 15 residues. With 4 bases clipped from V and 1 base from J, the junction kept 8 bases outside the gene matches. Germline CDR1 is SGHNT and CDR2 is YYREEE (reference sequence). The CDR3 loop reads CASSPGQDLSYEQYF. The DNA for the CDR3 is TGTGCCAGCAGCCCCGGACAGGATCTTTCCTACGAGCAGTACTTC.

This clone occurred once. The DNA for the CDR3 is TGTGCCAGCAGTTTAGGACAGGGGACGTATGGCTACACCTTC. It codes for CASSLGQGTYGYTF. V is TRBV28 and J is TRBJ1-2; TRBD1 matches at 9 bases. Trimming cost V 2 bases and J 5 bases; bases outside gene matches: 3. CDR3 size: 14 residues. The germline V gene encodes CDR1 MDHEN and CDR2 SYDVKM.

The CDR3 is CASSFPPGLAAPYEQYF. CDR3 DNA sequence: TGTGCCAGCAGTTTCCCCCCAGGCCTAGCGGCCCCCTACGAGCAGTACTTC. This chain joins TRBV28 and TRBJ2-7; 7 positions match TRBD2. With 3 bases clipped from V and 2 bases from J, the junction kept 13 bases outside the gene matches. The CDR3 spans 17 residues. Germline V CDR1 and CDR2: MDHEN, SYDVKM. The complete variable domain, with remaining parts taken from reference TRBV28 and TRBJ2-7, reads DVKVTQSSRYLVKRTGEKVFLECVQDMDHENMFWYRQDPGLGLRLIYFSYDVKMKEKGDIPEGYSVSREKKERFSLILESASTNQTSMYLCASSFPPGLAAPYEQYFGPGTRLTVT.

V usage is TRBV2 and J usage is TRBJ1-3; TRBD1 aligns across 9 bases. Losses at the gene ends were 7 bases for V and 2 bases for J; bases not matched to a gene: 6. The CDR3 spans 15 residues. Germline V CDR1 and CDR2: SNHLY, FYNNEI. CDR3 sequence: CASTQQGAPGNTIYF. The DNA of the CDR3 is TGTGCCAGCACCCAACAGGGGGCTCCTGGAAACACCATATATTTT.

The V call is TRBV6-6, the J call TRBJ1-5, with unresolved D. This CDR3 comprises 12 residues. Germline loops: CDR1 MNHNY, CDR2 SVGAGI (reference sequence). Trimming pared 7 bases from V and 6 bases from J, leaving 10 bases between. CDR3 sequence (DNA): TGTGCCAGCACCCACGGTAGTCAGCCCCAGCATTTT. Its translation: CASTHGSQPQHF.

The chain uses TRBV14 and TRBJ1-2, with D unclear. The CDR3 runs to 14 residues. From germline, CDR1 is SGHDN and CDR2 FVKESK. The V gene lost 4 bases and the J gene lost 8 bases, with 17 bases spanning the gap. The CDR3 DNA reads TGTGCCAGCAGCCGAGGGATCTTAGGGTGGGGCTACACCTTC. Residues: CASSRGILGWGYTF.

The genes are TRBV9 and TRBJ2-3, with D tentatively TRBD2 (6 bases). This CDR3 contains 13 residues. Germline-derived CDR1 and CDR2 are SGDLS and YYNGEE. With 5 bases removed from V and 3 bases from J, the gap between germline ends came to 10 bases. The CDR3 nucleotides read TGTGCCAGCAGGAAGACTAGTACAGATACGCAGTATTTT. It translates to CASRKTSTDTQYF.

V gene TRBV30 combines with J gene TRBJ1-2; 9 bases align to TRBD1. The CDR3 runs 12 residues. In germline, CDR1 is GTSNPN, CDR2 SVGIG (reference sequence). V gave up 2 bases and J gave up 7 bases; unmatched junction bases: 2. CDR3 sequence (DNA): TGTGCCTGGAGTAACAGGGGGCTTGGCTACACCTTC. Encoded protein: CAWSNRGLGYTF.

The gene calls are TRBV4-1 and TRBJ2-7; D gene unclear. CDR1 and CDR2 from the germline V gene are MGHRA and YSYEKL. The CDR3 runs to 16 residues. Deletions cut 0 bases from V and 0 bases from J, with 12 bases between. CDR3 DNA sequence: TGCGCCAGCAGCCAAGAGTACAGCATGAGCTCCTACGAGCAGTACTTC. Protein product: CASSQEYSMSSYEQYF.

This clone was observed a handful of times. The chain carries TRBV19 and TRBJ2-1; 9 nucleotides line up with TRBD2. CDR1 and CDR2 from the germline V gene are LNHDA and SQIVND (reference sequence). Trimming removed 7 bases from V and 9 bases from J; junction bases left unmatched: 16. The CDR3 is made up of 16 amino acids. CDR3 bases: TGTGCCAGTACCGCTCTGAAGGCTAGCGGGGCAGGTGAGCAGTTCTTC. Protein: CASTALKASGAGEQFF.

The chain joins TRBV27 to TRBJ2-2; D might be TRBD2 (5 bases). Germline CDR1 MNHEY, CDR2 SMNVEV (reference sequence). The CDR3 consists of 12 residues. V was pared by 3 bases and J by 10 bases, with 9 bases between. The CDR3 nucleotides are TGTGCCAGCAGTTTGCCGGGGAAGGAGCTGTTTTTT. Amino acids: CASSLPGKELFF.

The chain uses TRBV7-6 and TRBJ2-1; D gene ambiguous. CDR3 size: 13 residues. CDR1 and CDR2 (germline): SGHVS, FNYEAQ. Trimming left V 1 base short and J 5 bases short, with 6 bases between. In nucleotides, the CDR3 is TGTGCCAGCAGCTTAGGCAGGAACAATGAGCAGTTCTTC. It yields the protein CASSLGRNNEQFF.

This chain joins TRBV4-3 and TRBJ2-1, with TRBD2 matching 7 bases. CDR3 length: 18 residues. Germline lookup yields CDR1 LGHNA and CDR2 YSLEER. Trimming removed 4 bases from V and 2 bases from J; junction bases left unmatched: 14. CDR3 nucleotides: TGCGCCAGCAGCCCAAGGGGTGGGGACTACGCTACCTACAATGAGCAGTTCTTC. Residues: CASSPRGGDYATYNEQFF.